These 5 T cell receptor beta chains originate from one sample sequenced in a study of T cell responses to AZD1222 COVID-19 vaccine. The method was immunoSEQ multiplex PCR; TCRdb's version includes in-frame clones alone and lacks a portion of them. Of 70,000 to 95,000 clones listed, 75% to 95% are singletons. The sample in question was peripheral blood, obtained 28 days after the second AZD1222 dose. The receptors were gathered from an adult who received the AZD1222 COVID-19 vaccine.

Here the CDR3 reads CASSVAGWTSGVWETQYF. The CDR3 region has the DNA TGTGCCAGCAGCGTAGCGGGGTGGACTAGCGGGGTTTGGGAGACCCAGTACTTC. The genes are TRBV9 and TRBJ2-5; 12 positions agree with TRBD2. The CDR3 sequence is 18 residues long. V was pared by 0 bases and J by 5 bases, with 11 bases of the junction left unmatched. Germline V gene data show CDR1 as SGDLS and CDR2 as YYNGEE.

A single count supports this clone. The chain links TRBV14 to TRBJ2-7; D possibly corresponds to TRBD1 (6 bases). CDR3 length: 12 amino acids. Trimming left V 4 bases short and J 11 bases short, with 15 bases between. Germline V gene sequence: CDR1 SGHDN, CDR2 FVKESK. The CDR3 coding sequence is TGTGCCAGCAGCCCGGGGTCAGGGGTGAAGTACTTC. Residues: CASSPGSGVKYF.

J is TRBJ2-1 and V is TRBV9; a possible D gene is TRBD2 (6 bases). The germline V gene has CDR1 SGDLS and CDR2 YYNGEE. Trimming pared 0 bases from V and 0 bases from J, leaving 7 bases between. The CDR3 length is 15 residues. This CDR3 reads CASSVGRGSYNEQFF. CDR3 DNA sequence: TGTGCCAGCAGCGTAGGGCGGGGCTCCTACAATGAGCAGTTCTTC. The variable domain in full, with the rest retrieved from reference TRBV9 and TRBJ2-1, is DSGVTQTPKHLITATGQRVTLRCSPRSGDLSVYWYQQSLDQGLQFLIQYYNGEERAKGNILERFSAQQFPDLHSELNLSSLELGDSALYFCASSVGRGSYNEQFFGPGTRLTVL.

J is TRBJ1-1 and V is TRBV5-1; D possibly corresponds to TRBD1 (5 bases). The V gene lost 4 bases and the J gene lost 4 bases, with 8 bases spanning the gap. CDR1 SGHRS and CDR2 YFSETQ come from the germline V gene. The CDR3 extends over 12 amino acids. CDR3 region: CASSMGVTEAFF. As DNA, the CDR3 is TGCGCCAGCAGCATGGGGGTCACTGAAGCTTTCTTT.

The chain combines TRBV5-1 with TRBJ2-7; D unclear. This CDR3 spans 12 amino acids. Germline CDR1 is SGHRS and CDR2 is YFSETQ. Trimming stripped 1 base from V and 6 bases from J, with 8 bases between. CDR3 sequence reads: CASSLTGIEQYF. CDR3 in DNA: TGCGCCAGCAGCTTGACGGGCATCGAGCAGTACTTC. Together with reference TRBV5-1 and TRBJ2-7, the CDR3 gives the full variable domain: KAGVTQTPRYLIKTRGQQVTLSCSPISGHRSVSWYQQTPGQGLQFLFEYFSETQRNKGNFPGRFSGRQFSNSRSEMNVSTLELGDSALYLCASSLTGIEQYFGPGTRLTVT.